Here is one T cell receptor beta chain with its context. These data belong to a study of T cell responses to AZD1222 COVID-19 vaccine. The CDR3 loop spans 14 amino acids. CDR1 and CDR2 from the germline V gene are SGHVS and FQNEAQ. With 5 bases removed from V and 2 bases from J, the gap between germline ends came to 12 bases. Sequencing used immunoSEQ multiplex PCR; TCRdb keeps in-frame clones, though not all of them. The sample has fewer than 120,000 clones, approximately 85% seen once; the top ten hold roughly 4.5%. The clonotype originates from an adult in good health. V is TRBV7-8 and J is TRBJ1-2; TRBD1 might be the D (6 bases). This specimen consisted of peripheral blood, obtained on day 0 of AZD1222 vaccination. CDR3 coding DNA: TGTGCCAGCAGCCAACAGGGACCGAACTATGGCTACACCTTC. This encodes CASSQQGPNYGYTF.